The source of this TCR beta chain is a study of CD8 T cells in Susac syndrome. General observations from the study: The number of individuals included in the study's TCR sequencing and HLA analysis was acknowledged as relatively small.

Germline V gene data show CDR1 as MNHEY and CDR2 as SMNVEV (reference sequence). The CDR3 is made up of 14 amino acids. The J segment lost 9 bases and the V segment lost 3 bases, leaving 11 bases of the junction unmatched. RNA totalling about 0.45 to 1 ug underwent reverse transcription with random hexamers. A multiplex approach, immunoSEQ multiplex PCR, amplified TCR beta CDR3 across 54 Vbeta and 13 Jbeta. Via MiXCR, TCRdb re-called the immunoSEQ multiplex PCR reads, giving one row per CDR3 protein. This sample has about 29,000 distinct CDR3 sequences, with about 95% found just once. About this clonotype: Its specificity is not known.

CD8+ and CD4+ blood T cells underwent TCR beta sequencing. FACS enriched CD8+ TEMRA cells, while bulk CD8+ and CD4+ were negatively isolated. Specimen: CD8+ T cells from PBMCs. The J gene is TRBJ2-7, the V gene TRBV27; 7 bases align to TRBD1. The receptor was derived from a human donor in good health. The CDR3: CASSFAGTELLQYF. For the CDR3, the DNA is TGTGCCAGCAGTTTCGCCGGGACAGAATTGTTGCAGTACTTC.